What follows describes a single T cell receptor (beta chain). Sequencing used immunoSEQ multiplex PCR; TCRdb keeps in-frame clones, though not all of them. The data show about 110,000 clones, with about nine tenths seen just once and approximately 1.9% held by the top ten. This record belongs to a study of cytomegalovirus exposure and HLA in healthy donors. With 5 bases removed from V and 11 bases from J, the gap between germline ends came to 16 bases. The CDR3 has 12 residues. Germline CDR1 GTSNPN, CDR2 SVGIG (reference sequence). Sequenced input: PBMCs. This clonotype originated in a young woman in good health and CMV-seronegative. V and J are TRBV30 and TRBJ1-5, with D possibly being TRBD1 (5 bases). The CDR3 is CAWDGAGRSQHF. In DNA, the CDR3 is TGTGCCTGGGATGGTGCAGGGAGGTCCCAGCATTTT.